The clone carrying this T cell receptor beta chain has a handful of counts. Its target is unknown. The donors, all of them Caucasian adults, lived in Nashville, Tennessee. From CD4+ cells came CD45RA+ naive and CD45RA-negative memory subsets. This sample was taken from a study of shared clonotypes between healthy human individuals. Across the study: Per donor, CD8 memory used one plate, CD8 naive used two, CD4 memory used three and CD4 naive used three.

Germline V gene data show CDR1 as SEHNR and CDR2 as FQNEAQ (reference sequence). Trimming stripped 5 bases from V and 8 bases from J, with 13 bases between. This CDR3 has 13 residues. Repertoires were generated with immunoSEQ multiplex PCR, while TCRdb's copy carries only in-frame clones and drops some. The profile shows 2 million to 2.5 million clones, roughly 95% of them singletons. Points from the study as a whole: Some naive CD4 clonotypes, roughly 5%, turned up in common across four donors.

The specimen sequenced was naive CD4+ T cells sorted from blood. Noted subset: CD45RA+ positively selected. This chain joins TRBV7-9 and TRBJ1-5, with TRBD1 as a possible D gene (5 bases). The receptor was isolated from a man aged 18 to 30 in good health. CDR3 sequence reads: CASSRQWGEPQHF. The CDR3 nucleotides read TGTGCCAGCAGCCGCCAGTGGGGCGAGCCCCAGCATTTT.